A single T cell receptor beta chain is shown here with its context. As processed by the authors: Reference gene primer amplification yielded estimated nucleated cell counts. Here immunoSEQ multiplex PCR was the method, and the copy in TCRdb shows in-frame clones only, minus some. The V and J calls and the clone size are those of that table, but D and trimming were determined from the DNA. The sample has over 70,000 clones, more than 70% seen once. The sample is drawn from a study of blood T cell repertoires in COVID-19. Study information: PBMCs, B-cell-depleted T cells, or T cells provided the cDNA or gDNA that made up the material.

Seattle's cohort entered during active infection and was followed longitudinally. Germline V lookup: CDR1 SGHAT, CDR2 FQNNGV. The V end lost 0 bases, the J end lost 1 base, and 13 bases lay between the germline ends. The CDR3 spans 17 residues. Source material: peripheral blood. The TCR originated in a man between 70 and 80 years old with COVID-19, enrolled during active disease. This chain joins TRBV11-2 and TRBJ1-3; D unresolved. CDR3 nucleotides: TGTGCCAGCAGCTTAGATCGGCGGGTATCTTCTGGAAACACCATATATTTT. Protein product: CASSLDRRVSSGNTIYF.